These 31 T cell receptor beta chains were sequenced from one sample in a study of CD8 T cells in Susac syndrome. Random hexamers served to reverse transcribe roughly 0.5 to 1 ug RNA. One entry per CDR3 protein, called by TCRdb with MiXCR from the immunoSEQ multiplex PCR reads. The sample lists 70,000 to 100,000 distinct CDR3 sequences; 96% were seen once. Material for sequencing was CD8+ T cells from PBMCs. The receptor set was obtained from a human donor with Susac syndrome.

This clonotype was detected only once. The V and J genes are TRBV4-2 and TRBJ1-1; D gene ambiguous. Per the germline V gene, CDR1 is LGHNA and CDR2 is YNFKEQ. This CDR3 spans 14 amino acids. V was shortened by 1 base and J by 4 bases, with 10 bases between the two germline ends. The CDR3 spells CASSQVADSTEAFF. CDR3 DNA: TGTGCCAGCAGCCAAGTCGCAGATAGCACTGAAGCTTTCTTT.

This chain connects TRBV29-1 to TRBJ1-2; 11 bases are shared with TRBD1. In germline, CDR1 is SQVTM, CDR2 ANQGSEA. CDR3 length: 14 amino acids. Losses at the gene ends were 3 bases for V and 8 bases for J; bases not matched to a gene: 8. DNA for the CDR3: TGCAGCGTTGATGAACCCGGGACAGGGGGGGGCTACACCTTC. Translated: CSVDEPGTGGGYTF. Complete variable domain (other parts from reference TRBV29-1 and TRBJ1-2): SAVISQKPSRDICQRGTSLTIQCQVDSQVTMMFWYRQQPGQSLTLIATANQGSEATYESGFVIDKFPISRPNLTFSTLTVSNMSPEDSSIYLCSVDEPGTGGGYTFGSGTRLTVV.

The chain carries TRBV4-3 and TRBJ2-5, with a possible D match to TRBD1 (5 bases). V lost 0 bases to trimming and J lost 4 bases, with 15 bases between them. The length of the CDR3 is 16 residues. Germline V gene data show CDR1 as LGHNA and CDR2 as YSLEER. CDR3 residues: CASSQERAGMLETQYF. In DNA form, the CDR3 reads TGCGCCAGCAGCCAAGAACGGGCAGGGATGTTAGAGACCCAGTACTTC.

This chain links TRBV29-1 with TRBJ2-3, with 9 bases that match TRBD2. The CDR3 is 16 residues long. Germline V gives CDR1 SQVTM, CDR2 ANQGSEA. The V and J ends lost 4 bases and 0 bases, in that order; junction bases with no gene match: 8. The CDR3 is CSVVRGGGDSTDTQYF. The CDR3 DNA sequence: TGCAGCGTTGTCAGAGGCGGGGGGGATAGCACAGATACGCAGTATTTT.

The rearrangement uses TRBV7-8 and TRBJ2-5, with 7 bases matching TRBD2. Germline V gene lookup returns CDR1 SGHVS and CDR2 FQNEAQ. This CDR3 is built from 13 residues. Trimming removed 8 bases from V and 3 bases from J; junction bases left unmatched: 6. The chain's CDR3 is CASRERGEETQYF. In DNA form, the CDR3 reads TGTGCCAGCCGGGAGCGGGGCGAAGAGACCCAGTACTTC.

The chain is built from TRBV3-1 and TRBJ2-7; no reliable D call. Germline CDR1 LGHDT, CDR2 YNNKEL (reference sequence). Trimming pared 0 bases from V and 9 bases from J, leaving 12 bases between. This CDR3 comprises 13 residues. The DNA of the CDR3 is TGTGCCAGCAGCCAAGATCCGAGGAGCTTGCAGTACTTC. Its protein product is CASSQDPRSLQYF.

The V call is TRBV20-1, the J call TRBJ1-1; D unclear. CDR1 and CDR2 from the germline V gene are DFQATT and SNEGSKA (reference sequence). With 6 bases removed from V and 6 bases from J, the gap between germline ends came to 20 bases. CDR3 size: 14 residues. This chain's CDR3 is CSAQAGLIGAEAFF. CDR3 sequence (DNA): TGCAGTGCCCAGGCCGGGCTCATCGGGGCTGAAGCTTTCTTT.

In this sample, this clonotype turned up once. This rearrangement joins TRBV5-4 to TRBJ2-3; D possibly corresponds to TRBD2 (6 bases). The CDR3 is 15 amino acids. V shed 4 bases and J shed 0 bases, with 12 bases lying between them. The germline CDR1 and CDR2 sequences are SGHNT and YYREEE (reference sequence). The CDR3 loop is CASSNGTLSTDTQYF. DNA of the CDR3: TGTGCCAGCAGCAACGGGACTCTTAGCACAGATACGCAGTATTTT.

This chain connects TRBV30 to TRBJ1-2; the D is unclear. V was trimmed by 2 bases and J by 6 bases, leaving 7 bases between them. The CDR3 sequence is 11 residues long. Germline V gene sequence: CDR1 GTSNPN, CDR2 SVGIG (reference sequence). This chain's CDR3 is CAWSQVDGYTF. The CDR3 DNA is TGTGCCTGGAGTCAGGTCGATGGCTACACCTTC.

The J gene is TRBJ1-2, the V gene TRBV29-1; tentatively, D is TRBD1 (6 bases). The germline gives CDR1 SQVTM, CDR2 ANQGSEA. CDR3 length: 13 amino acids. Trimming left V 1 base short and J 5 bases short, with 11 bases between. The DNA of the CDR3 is TGCAGCGTTGAAGGGACAGACCTTTATGGCTACACCTTC. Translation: CSVEGTDLYGYTF.

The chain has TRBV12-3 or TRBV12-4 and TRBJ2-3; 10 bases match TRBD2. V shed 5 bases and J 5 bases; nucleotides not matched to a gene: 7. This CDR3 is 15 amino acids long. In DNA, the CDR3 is TGTGCCAGCAGTGCCCAGCGGGGGGGTGGAGATACGCAGTATTTT. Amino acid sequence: CASSAQRGGGDTQYF.

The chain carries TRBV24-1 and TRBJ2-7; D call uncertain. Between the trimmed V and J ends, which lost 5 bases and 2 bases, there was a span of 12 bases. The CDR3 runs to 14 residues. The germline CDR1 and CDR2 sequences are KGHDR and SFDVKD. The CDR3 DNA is TGTGCCACCAGTGTAGGCGACGGGCCCTACGAGCAGTACTTC. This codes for CATSVGDGPYEQYF.

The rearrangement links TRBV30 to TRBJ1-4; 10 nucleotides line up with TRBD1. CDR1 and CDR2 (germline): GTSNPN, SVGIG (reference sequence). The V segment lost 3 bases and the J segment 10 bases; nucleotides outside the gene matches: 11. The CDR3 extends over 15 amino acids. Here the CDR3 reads CAWSLPGQGYGKLFF. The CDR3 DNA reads TGTGCCTGGAGCTTACCGGGACAGGGGTACGGAAAACTGTTTTTT. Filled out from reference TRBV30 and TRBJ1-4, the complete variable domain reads SQTIHQWPATLVQPVGSPLSLECTVEGTSNPNLYWYRQAAGRGLQLLFYSVGIGQISSEVPQNLSASRPQDRQFILSSKKLLLSDSGFYLCAWSLPGQGYGKLFFGSGTQLSVL.

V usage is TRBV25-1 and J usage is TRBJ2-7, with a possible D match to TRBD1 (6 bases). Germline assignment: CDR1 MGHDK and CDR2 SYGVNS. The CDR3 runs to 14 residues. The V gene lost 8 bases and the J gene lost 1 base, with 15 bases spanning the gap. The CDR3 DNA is TGTGCCAGCGCCACCTTGGACAGTTCCTACGAGCAGTACTTC. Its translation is CASATLDSSYEQYF.

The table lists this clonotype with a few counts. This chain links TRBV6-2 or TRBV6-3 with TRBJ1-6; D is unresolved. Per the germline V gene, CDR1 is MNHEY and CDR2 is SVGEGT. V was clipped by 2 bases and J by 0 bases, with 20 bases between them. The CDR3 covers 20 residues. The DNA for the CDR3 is TGTGCCAGCAGTTACAGTCGTGGGATAGACGGAAGCTCCTATAATTCACCCCTCCACTTT. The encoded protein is CASSYSRGIDGSSYNSPLHF.

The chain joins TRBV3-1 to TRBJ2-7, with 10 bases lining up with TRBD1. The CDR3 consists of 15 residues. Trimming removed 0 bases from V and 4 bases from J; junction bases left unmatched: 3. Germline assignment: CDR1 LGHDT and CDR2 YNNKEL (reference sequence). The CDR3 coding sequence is TGTGCCAGCAGCCAAGAGTGGGACAGGGGATACGAGCAGTACTTC. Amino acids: CASSQEWDRGYEQYF.

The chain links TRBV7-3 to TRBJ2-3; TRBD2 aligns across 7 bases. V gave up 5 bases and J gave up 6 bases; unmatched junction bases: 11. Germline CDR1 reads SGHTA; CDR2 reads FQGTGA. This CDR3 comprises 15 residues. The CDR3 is CASSAAGTIGDTQYF. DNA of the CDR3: TGTGCCAGCAGCGCTGCCGGGACTATCGGGGATACGCAGTATTTT.

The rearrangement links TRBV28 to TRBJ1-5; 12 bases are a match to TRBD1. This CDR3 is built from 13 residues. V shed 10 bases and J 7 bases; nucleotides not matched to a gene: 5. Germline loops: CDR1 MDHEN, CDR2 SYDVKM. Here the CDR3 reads CATGTGGVQPQHF. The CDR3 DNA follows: TGTGCCACCGGGACAGGGGGCGTCCAGCCCCAGCATTTT.

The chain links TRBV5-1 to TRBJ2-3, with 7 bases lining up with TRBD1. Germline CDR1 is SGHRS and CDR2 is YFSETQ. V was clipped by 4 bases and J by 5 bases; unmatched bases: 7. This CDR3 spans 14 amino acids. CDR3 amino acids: CASSTGQNRDTQYF. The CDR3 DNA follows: TGCGCCAGCAGCACGGGACAGAACCGAGATACGCAGTATTTT. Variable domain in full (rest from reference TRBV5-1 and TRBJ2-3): KAGVTQTPRYLIKTRGQQVTLSCSPISGHRSVSWYQQTPGQGLQFLFEYFSETQRNKGNFPGRFSGRQFSNSRSEMNVSTLELGDSALYLCASSTGQNRDTQYFGPGTRLTVL.

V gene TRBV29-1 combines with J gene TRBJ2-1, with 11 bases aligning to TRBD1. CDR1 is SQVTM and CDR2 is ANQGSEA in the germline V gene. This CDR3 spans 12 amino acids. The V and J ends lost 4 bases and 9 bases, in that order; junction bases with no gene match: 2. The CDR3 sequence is CSVGDRGGEQFF. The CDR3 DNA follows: TGCAGCGTTGGGGACAGGGGGGGTGAGCAGTTCTTC.

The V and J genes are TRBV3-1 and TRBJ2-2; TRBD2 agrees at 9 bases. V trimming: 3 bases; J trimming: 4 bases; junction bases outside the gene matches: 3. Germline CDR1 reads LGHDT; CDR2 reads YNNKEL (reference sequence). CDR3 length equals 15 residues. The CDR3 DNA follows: TGTGCCAGCAGCCAGGCGGGGGGGCCCACCGGGGAGCTGTTTTTT. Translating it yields CASSQAGGPTGELFF. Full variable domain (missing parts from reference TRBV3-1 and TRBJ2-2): DTAVSQTPKYLVTQMGNDKSIKCEQNLGHDTMYWYKQDSKKFLKIMFSYNNKELIINETVPNRFSPKSPDKAHLNLHINSLELGDSAVYFCASSQAGGPTGELFFGEGSRLTVL.

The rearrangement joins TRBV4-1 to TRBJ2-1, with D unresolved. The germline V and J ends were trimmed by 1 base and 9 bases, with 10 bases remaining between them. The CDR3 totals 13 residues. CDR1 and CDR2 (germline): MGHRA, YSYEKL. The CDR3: CASSQVSVGEQFF. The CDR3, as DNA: TGCGCCAGCAGCCAAGTTTCAGTGGGTGAGCAGTTCTTC.

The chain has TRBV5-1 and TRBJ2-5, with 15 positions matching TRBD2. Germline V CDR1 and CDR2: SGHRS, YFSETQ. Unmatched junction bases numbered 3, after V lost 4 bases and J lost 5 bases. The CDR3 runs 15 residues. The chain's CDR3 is CASSRGTSGRETQYF. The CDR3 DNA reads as TGCGCCAGCAGCCGGGGGACTAGCGGGAGGGAGACCCAGTACTTC.

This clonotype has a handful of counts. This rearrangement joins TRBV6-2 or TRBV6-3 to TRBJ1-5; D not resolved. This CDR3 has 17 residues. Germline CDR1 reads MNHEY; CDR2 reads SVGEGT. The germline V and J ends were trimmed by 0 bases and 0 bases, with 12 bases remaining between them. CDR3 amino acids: CASSYSPTSYSNQPQHF. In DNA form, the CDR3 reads TGTGCCAGCAGTTACTCCCCCACCTCGTATAGCAATCAGCCCCAGCATTTT.

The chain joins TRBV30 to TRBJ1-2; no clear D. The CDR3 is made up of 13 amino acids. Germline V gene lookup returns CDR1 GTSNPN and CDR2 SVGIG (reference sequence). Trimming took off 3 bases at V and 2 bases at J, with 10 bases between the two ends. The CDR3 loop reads CAWRGPANYGYTF. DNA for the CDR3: TGTGCCTGGAGAGGCCCAGCAAACTATGGCTACACCTTC.

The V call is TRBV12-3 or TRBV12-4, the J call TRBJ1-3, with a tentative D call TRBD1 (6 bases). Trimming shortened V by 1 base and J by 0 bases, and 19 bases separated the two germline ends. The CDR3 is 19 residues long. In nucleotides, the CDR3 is TGTGCCAGCAGTTTAGTCCCCTCCGGACAGATCAGCTCTGGAAACACCATATATTTT. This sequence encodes CASSLVPSGQISSGNTIYF.

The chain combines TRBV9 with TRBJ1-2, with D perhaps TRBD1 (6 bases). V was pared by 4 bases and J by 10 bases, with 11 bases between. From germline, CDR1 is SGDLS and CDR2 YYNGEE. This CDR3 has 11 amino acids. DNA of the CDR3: TGTGCCAGCAGCCTAGGACAGCTCTACACCTTC. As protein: CASSLGQLYTF.

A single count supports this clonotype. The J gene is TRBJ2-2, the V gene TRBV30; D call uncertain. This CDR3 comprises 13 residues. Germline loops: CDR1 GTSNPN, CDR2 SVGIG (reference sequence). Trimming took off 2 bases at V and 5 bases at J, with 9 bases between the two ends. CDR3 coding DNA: TGTGCCTGGAGTTCAGGACGGACCGGGGAGCTGTTTTTT. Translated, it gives CAWSSGRTGELFF. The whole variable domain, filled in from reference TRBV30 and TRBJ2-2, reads SQTIHQWPATLVQPVGSPLSLECTVEGTSNPNLYWYRQAAGRGLQLLFYSVGIGQISSEVPQNLSASRPQDRQFILSSKKLLLSDSGFYLCAWSSGRTGELFFGEGSRLTVL.

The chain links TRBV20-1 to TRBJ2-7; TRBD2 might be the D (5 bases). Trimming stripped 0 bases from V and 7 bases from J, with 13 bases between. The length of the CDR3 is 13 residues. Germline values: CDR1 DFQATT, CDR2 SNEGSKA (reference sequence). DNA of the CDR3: TGCAGTGCTAGAGACCCGGGCCCGGGGGAGCAGTACTTC. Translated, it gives CSARDPGPGEQYF.

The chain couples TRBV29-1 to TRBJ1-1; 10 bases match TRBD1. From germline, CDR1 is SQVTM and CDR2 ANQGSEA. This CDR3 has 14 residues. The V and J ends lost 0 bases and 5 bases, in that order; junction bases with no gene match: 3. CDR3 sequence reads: CSVEEGTGATEAFF. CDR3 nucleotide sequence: TGCAGCGTTGAAGAAGGGACAGGGGCGACTGAAGCTTTCTTT.

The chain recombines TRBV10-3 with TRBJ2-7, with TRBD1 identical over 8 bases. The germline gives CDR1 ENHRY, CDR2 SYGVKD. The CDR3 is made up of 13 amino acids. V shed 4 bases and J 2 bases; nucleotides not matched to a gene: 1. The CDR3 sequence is CAISGQGTYEQYF. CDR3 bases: TGTGCCATCAGTGGACAGGGGACCTACGAGCAGTACTTC.